The clone carrying this T cell receptor (beta chain) was seen once. The method was immunoSEQ multiplex PCR; TCRdb's version includes in-frame clones alone and lacks a portion of them. The table records under 150,000 clones, over 75% of them present only once. This specimen belongs to a study of blood T cell repertoires in COVID-19. V lost 8 bases, J lost 7 bases, and 7 bases stayed unmatched. The germline V gene encodes CDR1 SGHAT and CDR2 FQNNGV. There are 13 residues in the CDR3. This sequence originates from a man aged 40-55 years with active or convalescent COVID-19. Sample: peripheral blood. The V and J genes are TRBV11-2 and TRBJ2-5; 10 bases agree with TRBD1. CDR3 in DNA: TGTGCCAGCCTGACAGGGGGCGCTGGGACCCAGTACTTC. This sequence encodes CASLTGGAGTQYF.